Presented here are 5 T cell receptor beta chains from one specimen sequenced in a study of CD8 T cells in Susac syndrome. RNA in amounts of about 0.45 to 1 ug was reverse transcribed with random hexamers. TCRdb re-derived calls from the immunoSEQ multiplex PCR reads in MiXCR, one entry per CDR3 protein. The sample has over 70,000 distinct CDR3 sequences, 95% to 96% seen once; the top ten hold 0.62%. What was sequenced was CD8+ T cells from PBMCs. These receptors came from a human donor with Susac syndrome.

The chain combines TRBV20-1 with TRBJ1-5; D unresolved. The V end lost 3 bases, the J end lost 0 bases, and 9 bases lay between the germline ends. The CDR3 is made up of 14 amino acids. The germline V gene encodes CDR1 DFQATT and CDR2 SNEGSKA (reference sequence). In nucleotides, the CDR3 is TGCAGTGCTAGCCCACCTTATAGCAATCAGCCCCAGCATTTT. This sequence encodes CSASPPYSNQPQHF.

V is TRBV3-1 and J is TRBJ2-2; D is ambiguous. The CDR3 runs 15 residues. In germline, CDR1 is LGHDT, CDR2 YNNKEL (reference sequence). V lost 3 bases, J lost 0 bases, and 8 bases lay in between. Written as DNA, the CDR3 is TGTGCCAGCAGCCATTCTATGTCGAACACCGGGGAGCTGTTTTTT. Its protein product is CASSHSMSNTGELFF.

The chain uses TRBV12-3 or TRBV12-4 and TRBJ1-5, with D possibly being TRBD1 (5 bases). Trimming took 3 bases from V and 4 from J, leaving 16 bases between them. CDR3 length equals 16 residues. CDR3 bases: TGTGCCAGCAGTTTTGACACCGGGACCGGAAATCAGCCCCAGCATTTT. It encodes CASSFDTGTGNQPQHF.

This clonotype was seen only once. The chain employs TRBV29-1 and TRBJ1-2, with 7 bases aligning to TRBD1. This CDR3 is 15 amino acids long. Unmatched junction bases numbered 11, after V lost 3 bases and J lost 4 bases. The germline V gene encodes CDR1 SQVTM and CDR2 ANQGSEA. CDR3 in amino acids: CSVDILQGRAYGYTF. CDR3 DNA: TGCAGCGTTGATATCTTACAGGGGCGGGCCTATGGCTACACCTTC.

In its sample, this clonotype was seen once. This chain uses TRBV15 with TRBJ2-1, with 10 nucleotides matching TRBD2. Germline assignment: CDR1 LNHNV and CDR2 YYDKDF (reference sequence). This CDR3 is built from 15 residues. After removal of 5 bases from V and 10 bases from J, the junction contained 11 bases not matched to a gene. This CDR3 is CATSPLAGDEREQFF. The CDR3 DNA reads TGTGCCACCAGCCCCCTAGCGGGGGACGAACGGGAGCAGTTCTTC. Together with reference TRBV15 and TRBJ2-1, the CDR3 gives the full variable domain: DAMVIQNPRYQVTQFGKPVTLSCSQTLNHNVMYWYQQKSSQAPKLLFHYYDKDFNNEADTPDNFQSRRPNTSFCFLDIRSPGLGDTAMYLCATSPLAGDEREQFFGPGTRLTVL.